The 24 T cell receptor beta chains reported below all come from one sample, sequenced in a study of cytomegalovirus exposure and HLA in healthy donors (dated by TCRdb to between 2016 and 2019). Libraries were built with the immunoSEQ multiplex PCR assay. The multiplex PCR relied on a mix of 60 forward primers for TCR Vbeta segments and 13 reverse primers for TCR Jbeta segments. Sourced from immuneACCESS, this table was stored by TCRdb with only in-frame sequences that have V and J called. A share of the clones is absent; for the studies checked, an unresolved V gene accounts for under half, and the remainder has no known explanation. Recorded for this sample are some 140,000 clones; 70% to 80% of them occurred a single time. The ten largest clones represent 0.95% to 1.5% of the sample. The sequenced material came from PBMCs. The origin of the receptors is a man aged 45-65 years in good health and CMV-seronegative.

The chain's CDR3 is CASSQMEGQAVYF. The CDR3 region has the DNA TGCGCCAGCAGCCAGATGGAGGGACAGGCGGTATACTTC. V and J are TRBV4-3 and TRBJ2-5; 8 nucleotides line up with TRBD1. The CDR3 loop spans 13 amino acids. Germline CDR1 reads LGHNA; CDR2 reads YSLEER. The V segment lost 3 bases and the J segment 14 bases; nucleotides outside the gene matches: 11.

This chain uses TRBV28 with TRBJ2-2; D is possibly TRBD2 (6 bases). V was pared by 3 bases and J by 6 bases, with 23 bases between. The CDR3 runs 18 residues. Germline V gives CDR1 MDHEN, CDR2 SYDVKM. Here the CDR3 reads CASSFIFSPGLPSGELFF. The CDR3 DNA is TGTGCCAGCAGTTTTATATTTTCCCCTGGACTACCTTCCGGGGAGCTGTTTTTT. Variable domain in full (rest from reference TRBV28 and TRBJ2-2): DVKVTQSSRYLVKRTGEKVFLECVQDMDHENMFWYRQDPGLGLRLIYFSYDVKMKEKGDIPEGYSVSREKKERFSLILESASTNQTSMYLCASSFIFSPGLPSGELFFGEGSRLTVL.

This sequence joins TRBV29-1 and TRBJ1-2; tentative D call: TRBD1 (6 bases). Trimming took 6 bases from V and 1 from J, leaving 21 bases between them. The CDR3 loop spans 16 amino acids. In germline, CDR1 is SQVTM, CDR2 ANQGSEA. This CDR3 reads CSVDRDTRRINYGYTF. The DNA of the CDR3 is TGCAGCGTAGATCGGGACACACGGCGGATTAACTATGGCTACACCTTC.

The chain couples TRBV5-1 to TRBJ2-2, with TRBD2 identical over 8 bases. The CDR3 is 15 residues long. CDR1 is SGHRS and CDR2 is YFSETQ in the germline V gene. V gave up 0 bases and J gave up 4 bases; unmatched junction bases: 2. CDR3 residues: CASSLASGSTGELFF. The CDR3 coding sequence is TGCGCCAGCAGCTTGGCCAGCGGGAGCACCGGGGAGCTGTTTTTT.

This chain joins TRBV5-1 and TRBJ1-2; the match to TRBD1 covers 8 bases. The V segment lost 3 bases and the J segment 8 bases; nucleotides outside the gene matches: 6. The germline gives CDR1 SGHRS, CDR2 YFSETQ. The CDR3 is made up of 13 amino acids. CDR3 DNA: TGCGCCAGCAGCTCGGACAGGGTCGGCGGCTACACCTTC. Protein: CASSSDRVGGYTF.

This clone appeared once. V is TRBV29-1 and J is TRBJ2-7; D unclear. Trimming removed 4 bases at V and 7 bases at J, with 23 bases between. Germline CDR1 SQVTM, CDR2 ANQGSEA. The CDR3 sequence is 15 residues long. The CDR3 protein is CSVAGDSRRFGEQYF. As DNA, the CDR3 is TGCAGCGTTGCTGGAGACTCGCGGAGATTTGGGGAGCAGTACTTC.

The chain is built from TRBV20-1 and TRBJ2-7; unclear D gene. Between the trimmed V and J ends, which lost 4 bases and 5 bases, there was a span of 9 bases. The CDR3 contains 11 residues. Germline V CDR1 and CDR2: DFQATT, SNEGSKA (reference sequence). Here the CDR3 DNA reads TGCAGTGCTAAGGCTAGTAACGAGCAGTACTTC. Encoded protein: CSAKASNEQYF.

As concerns this clone: The CDR3 carries no conserved terminal phenylalanine or tryptophan, so it likely arises from a read error. The chain is built from TRBV6-5 and TRBJ1-2; D not resolved. CDR1 is MNHEY, CDR2 SVGAGI, per germline. Trimming removed 7 bases from V and 8 bases from J, with 17 bases in between. The CDR3 is made up of 13 amino acids. As DNA, the CDR3 is TGTGCCAGCACCAGACGGAGTGGTGGAGGCTACACCCTC. Its translation: CASTRRSGGGYTL.

V is TRBV7-8 and J is TRBJ2-7; D may be TRBD2 (7 bases). With 3 bases removed from V and 6 bases from J, the gap between germline ends came to 15 bases. The V gene's germline CDR1 is SGHVS and CDR2 FQNEAQ. The length of the CDR3 is 14 residues. The CDR3 loop reads CASSLRGGVGEQYF. In DNA form, the CDR3 reads TGTGCCAGCAGCTTGAGGGGGGGAGTGGGCGAGCAGTACTTC.

The chain recombines TRBV30 with TRBJ1-2; no definite D call. Between the trimmed V and J ends, which lost 0 bases and 6 bases, there was a span of 14 bases. The CDR3 has 14 amino acids. The germline V gene has CDR1 GTSNPN and CDR2 SVGIG (reference sequence). CDR3 bases: TGTGCCTGGAGTGTAGGTGTTTTCCGGGATGGCTACACCTTC. It translates to CAWSVGVFRDGYTF.

The J gene is TRBJ1-4, the V gene TRBV28, with 7 nucleotides matching TRBD1. The CDR3 covers 14 residues. Germline V gene sequence: CDR1 MDHEN, CDR2 SYDVKM. V was clipped by 7 bases and J by 6 bases; unmatched bases: 8. The CDR3 reads CASTTGTDHEKLFF. CDR3 sequence (DNA): TGTGCCAGCACCACCGGGACAGATCATGAAAAACTGTTTTTT.

This chain joins TRBV14 and TRBJ1-3; D is ambiguous. Germline V lookup: CDR1 SGHDN, CDR2 FVKESK. Trimming cost V 1 base and J 0 bases, with 10 bases left between them. The length of the CDR3 is 16 residues. The DNA of the CDR3 is TGTGCCAGCAGCCAAGGTCCGGGTATCTCTGGAAACACCATATATTTT. It encodes CASSQGPGISGNTIYF. The full variable domain, its missing parts supplied by reference TRBV14 and TRBJ1-3, is EAGVTQFPSHSVIEKGQTVTLRCDPISGHDNLYWYRRVMGKEIKFLLHFVKESKQDESGMPNNRFLAERTGGTYSTLKVQPAELEDSGVYFCASSQGPGISGNTIYFGEGSWLTVV.

CDR3: CASSPGRGGELFF. CDR3 nucleotide sequence: TGTGCCAGCAGCCCCGGGAGGGGGGGGGAGCTGTTTTTT. The rearrangement links TRBV28 to TRBJ2-2; 8 bases map to TRBD2. Germline V gene sequence: CDR1 MDHEN, CDR2 SYDVKM. The V gene end was trimmed by 6 bases and the J gene end by 8 bases; junction bases not matched to a gene: 5. The CDR3 spans 13 residues.

The rearrangement links TRBV28 to TRBJ1-1, with D hard to call. The V gene's germline CDR1 is MDHEN and CDR2 SYDVKM. This CDR3 region has 16 residues. Trimming pared 6 bases from V and 5 bases from J, leaving 22 bases between. The CDR3 bases are TGTGCCAGCAGCCCCCAGCGGGGAGCGGGATGGACTGAAGCTTTCTTT. The encoded protein is CASSPQRGAGWTEAFF.

This clone was recorded once. The genes are TRBV6-5 and TRBJ2-5; D possibly corresponds to TRBD2 (6 bases). The J call may not be correct, given that the DNA end is closer to TRBJ2-7. The CDR3 length is 13 residues. In germline, CDR1 is MNHEY, CDR2 SVGAGI. The CDR3 bases are TGTGCCAGCAGTCCCCGGGAGACCCGCGAGCAGTACTTC. This gives the protein CASSPRETREQYF.

The chain uses TRBV5-1 and TRBJ2-5; TRBD2 matches at 9 bases. This CDR3 is built from 14 residues. J gave up 3 bases and V 4 bases, and 4 bases lay outside the gene matches. The germline gives CDR1 SGHRS, CDR2 YFSETQ. The CDR3 sequence: CASSPAGGKETQYF. CDR3 DNA sequence: TGCGCCAGCAGCCCAGCGGGAGGAAAAGAGACCCAGTACTTC. The whole variable domain, filled in from reference TRBV5-1 and TRBJ2-5, reads KAGVTQTPRYLIKTRGQQVTLSCSPISGHRSVSWYQQTPGQGLQFLFEYFSETQRNKGNFPGRFSGRQFSNSRSEMNVSTLELGDSALYLCASSPAGGKETQYFGPGTRLLVL.

This clone showed up just a few times. The chain uses TRBV11-2 and TRBJ2-3, with TRBD2 as a possible D gene (5 bases). V was trimmed by 5 bases and J by 0 bases, leaving 9 bases between them. The CDR3 contains 14 residues. Germline V gene sequence: CDR1 SGHAT, CDR2 FQNNGV. The CDR3 reads CASSPGMSTDTQYF. The CDR3 DNA follows: TGTGCCAGCAGCCCGGGGATGAGCACAGATACGCAGTATTTT.

The rearrangement uses TRBV5-4 and TRBJ2-3; 9 nucleotides line up with TRBD1. J gave up 0 bases and V 5 bases, and 10 bases lay outside the gene matches. Germline CDR1 SGHNT, CDR2 YYREEE (reference sequence). This CDR3 has 17 amino acids. The CDR3 loop is CASSPPRDRASTDTQYF. DNA for the CDR3: TGTGCCAGCAGTCCCCCTCGGGACAGGGCGAGCACAGATACGCAGTATTTT.

The chain recombines TRBV12-5 with TRBJ2-1, with D possibly TRBD2 on 6 matching bases. V was pared by 6 bases and J by 5 bases, with 20 bases between. The CDR3 consists of 16 residues. The germline gives CDR1 LGHNT, CDR2 FRNRAP. For the CDR3, the DNA is TGTGCTAGTGGCCCTGCCTGGTCGGGGGATAACAATGAGCAGTTCTTC. Its translation: CASGPAWSGDNNEQFF. Supplemented by reference TRBV12-5 and TRBJ2-1, the full variable domain reads DARVTQTPRHKVTEMGQEVTMRCQPILGHNTVFWYRQTMMQGLELLAYFRNRAPLDDSGMPKDRFSAEMPDATLATLKIQPSEPRDSAVYFCASGPAWSGDNNEQFFGPGTRLTVL.

The chain is built from TRBV5-4 and TRBJ2-7, with a tentative D call TRBD2 (7 bases). The CDR3 length is 14 residues. V lost 0 bases and J lost 6, with 13 bases in between. CDR1 SGHNT and CDR2 YYREEE come from the germline V gene (reference sequence). CDR3 amino acids: CASSLGPGEGEQYF. The CDR3, as DNA: TGTGCCAGCAGCTTGGGTCCAGGGGAGGGCGAGCAGTACTTC. The full variable domain, rest sourced from reference TRBV5-4 and TRBJ2-7, is ETGVTQSPTHLIKTRGQQVTLRCSSQSGHNTVSWYQQALGQGPQFIFQYYREEENGRGNFPPRFSGLQFPNYSSELNVNALELDDSALYLCASSLGPGEGEQYFGPGTRLTVT.

Note on this clone: The junction shows a germline mismatch at one end, possibly a read error. J is TRBJ2-3 and V is TRBV7-2; D is possibly TRBD1 or TRBD2 (5 bases each). The germline V gene encodes CDR1 SGHTA and CDR2 FQGNSA. The CDR3 has 15 residues. CDR3 amino acids: CASRLGAIGADTQYF. Here the CDR3 DNA reads TGTGCCAGCAGGTTAGGGGCGATCGGGGCAGATACGCAGTATTTT. The full variable domain, in which reference TRBV7-2 and TRBJ2-3 provide the parts outside the CDR3, is GAGVSQSPSNKVTEKGKDVELRCDPISGHTALYWYRQSLGQGLEFLIYFQGNSAPDKSGLPSDRFSAERTGGSVSTLTIQRTQQEDSAVYLCASRLGAIGADTQYFGPGTRLTVL.

The gene calls are TRBV28 and TRBJ2-7; 9 bases are shared with TRBD1. V was clipped by 6 bases and J by 7 bases; unmatched bases: 7. This CDR3 comprises 13 residues. Germline V gene sequence: CDR1 MDHEN, CDR2 SYDVKM. The CDR3 region is CASRPGTGFEQYF. The CDR3 bases are TGTGCCAGCAGGCCCGGGACAGGGTTTGAGCAGTACTTC.

The sample holds one count of this clone. The rearrangement links TRBV5-1 to TRBJ1-1; tentatively, D is TRBD1 (5 bases). Germline lookup yields CDR1 SGHRS and CDR2 YFSETQ. The V end lost 0 bases, the J end lost 7 bases, and 10 bases lay between the germline ends. The CDR3 consists of 13 residues. Here the CDR3 reads CASSLGQGSEAFF. The CDR3 DNA reads as TGCGCCAGCAGCTTGGGTCAGGGAAGTGAAGCTTTCTTT.

This clone was detected only once. The chain combines TRBV15 with TRBJ2-6; tentatively, D is TRBD1 (6 bases). The germline V gene has CDR1 LNHNV and CDR2 YYDKDF (reference sequence). This CDR3 has 17 amino acids. Trimming shortened V by 3 bases and J by 1 base, and 13 bases separated the two germline ends. CDR3: CATSSNRVSSGANVLTF. CDR3 in DNA: TGTGCCACCAGCAGCAACAGGGTGTCGTCTGGGGCCAACGTCCTGACTTTC.